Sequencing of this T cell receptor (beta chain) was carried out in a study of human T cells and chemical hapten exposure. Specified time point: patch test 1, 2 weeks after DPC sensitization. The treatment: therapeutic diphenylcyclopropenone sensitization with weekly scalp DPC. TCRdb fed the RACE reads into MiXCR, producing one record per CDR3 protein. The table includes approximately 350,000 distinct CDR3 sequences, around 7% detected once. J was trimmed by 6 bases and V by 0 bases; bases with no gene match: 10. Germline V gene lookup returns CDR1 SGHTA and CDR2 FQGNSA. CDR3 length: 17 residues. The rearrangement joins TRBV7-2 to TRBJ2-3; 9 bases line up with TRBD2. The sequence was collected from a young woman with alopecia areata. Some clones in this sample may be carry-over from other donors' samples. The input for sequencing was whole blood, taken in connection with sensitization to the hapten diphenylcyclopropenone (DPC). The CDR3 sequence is CASSLAPLAGGQDTQYF. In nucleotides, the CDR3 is TGTGCCAGCAGCTTAGCGCCTCTGGCGGGGGGGCAGGATACGCAGTATTTT.